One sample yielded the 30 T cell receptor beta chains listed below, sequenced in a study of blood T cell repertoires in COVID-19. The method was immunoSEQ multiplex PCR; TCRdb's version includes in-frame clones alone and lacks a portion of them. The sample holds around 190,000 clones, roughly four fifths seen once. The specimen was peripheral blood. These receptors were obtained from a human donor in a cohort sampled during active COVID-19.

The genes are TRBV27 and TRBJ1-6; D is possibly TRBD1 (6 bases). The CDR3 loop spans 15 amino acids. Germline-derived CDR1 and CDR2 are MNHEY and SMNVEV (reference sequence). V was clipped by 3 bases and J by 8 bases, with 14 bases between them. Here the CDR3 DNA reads TGTGCCAGCAGTTTGGACAGTCTTTGGGATTCACCCCTCCACTTT. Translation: CASSLDSLWDSPLHF.

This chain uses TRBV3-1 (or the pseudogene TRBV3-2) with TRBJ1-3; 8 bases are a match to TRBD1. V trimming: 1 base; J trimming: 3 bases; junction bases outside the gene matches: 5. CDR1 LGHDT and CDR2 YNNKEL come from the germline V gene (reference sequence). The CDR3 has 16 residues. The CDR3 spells CASSQVGTGSGNTIYF. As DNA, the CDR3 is TGTGCCAGCAGCCAAGTAGGGACAGGAAGTGGAAACACCATATATTTT.

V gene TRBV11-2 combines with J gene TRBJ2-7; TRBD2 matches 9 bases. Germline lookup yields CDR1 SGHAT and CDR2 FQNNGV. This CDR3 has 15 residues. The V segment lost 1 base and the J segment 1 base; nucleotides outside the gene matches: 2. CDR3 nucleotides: TGTGCCAGCAGCTTAGGCCTAGCGGGGTCCTACGAGCAGTACTTC. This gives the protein CASSLGLAGSYEQYF.

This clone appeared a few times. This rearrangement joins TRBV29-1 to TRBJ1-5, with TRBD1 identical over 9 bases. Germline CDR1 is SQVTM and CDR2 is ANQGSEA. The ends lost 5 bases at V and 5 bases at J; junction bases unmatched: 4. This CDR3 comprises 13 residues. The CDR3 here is CSVKDRGYQPQHF. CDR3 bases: TGCAGCGTTAAGGACAGGGGTTATCAGCCCCAGCATTTT.

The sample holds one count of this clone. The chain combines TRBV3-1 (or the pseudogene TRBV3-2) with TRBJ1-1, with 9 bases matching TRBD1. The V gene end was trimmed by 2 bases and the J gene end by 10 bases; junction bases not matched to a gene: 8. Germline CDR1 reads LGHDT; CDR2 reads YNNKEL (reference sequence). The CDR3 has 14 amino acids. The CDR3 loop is CASSQPGQGVPAFF. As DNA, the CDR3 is TGTGCCAGCAGCCAACCGGGACAGGGAGTTCCAGCTTTCTTT.

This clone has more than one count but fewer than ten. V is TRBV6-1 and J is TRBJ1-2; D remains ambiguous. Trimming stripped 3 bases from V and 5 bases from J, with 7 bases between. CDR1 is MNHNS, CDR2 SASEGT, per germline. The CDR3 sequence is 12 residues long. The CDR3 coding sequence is TGTGCCAGCAGTGATGCAGTGTATGGCTACACCTTC. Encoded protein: CASSDAVYGYTF.

CDR3 nucleotides: TGTGCCAGCAGCTTAGGGCAGGCCGGCAATCAGCCCCAGCATTTT. Amino acid sequence: CASSLGQAGNQPQHF. The rearrangement joins TRBV7-8 to TRBJ1-5; D uncertain. CDR1 SGHVS and CDR2 FQNEAQ come from the germline V gene. The CDR3 is 15 amino acids. V shed 1 base and J shed 2 bases, with 9 bases lying between them.

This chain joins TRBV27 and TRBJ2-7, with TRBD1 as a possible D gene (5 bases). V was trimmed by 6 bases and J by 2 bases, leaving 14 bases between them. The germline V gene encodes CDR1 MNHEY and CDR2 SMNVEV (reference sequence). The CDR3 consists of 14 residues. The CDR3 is CASRGGHGTYEQYF. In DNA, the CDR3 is TGTGCCAGCAGGGGTGGACACGGAACCTACGAGCAGTACTTC.

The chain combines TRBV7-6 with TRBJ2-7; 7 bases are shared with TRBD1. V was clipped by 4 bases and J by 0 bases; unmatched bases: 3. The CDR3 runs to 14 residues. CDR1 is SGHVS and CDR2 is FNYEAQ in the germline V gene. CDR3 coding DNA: TGTGCCAGCAGCTCCGGGACAGCCTCCTACGAGCAGTACTTC. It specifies CASSSGTASYEQYF.

CDR3 loop: CASSPVTGNPYEQYF. Here the CDR3 DNA reads TGTGCCAGCAGCCCGGTGACAGGGAACCCCTACGAGCAGTACTTC. The J gene is TRBJ2-7, the V gene TRBV5-4, with TRBD1 matching over 7 bases. This CDR3 contains 15 residues. Germline V lookup: CDR1 SGHNT, CDR2 YYREEE (reference sequence). The V gene end was trimmed by 4 bases and the J gene end by 2 bases; junction bases not matched to a gene: 9.

CDR3 residues: CASREPNSPLHF. The CDR3 DNA follows: TGTGCCAGCCGGGAACCAAATTCACCCCTCCACTTT. This rearrangement joins TRBV27 to TRBJ1-6, with unresolved D. Per germline, CDR1 MNHEY and CDR2 SMNVEV (reference sequence). Deletions cut 8 bases from V and 7 bases from J, with 9 bases between. The CDR3 length is 12 residues.

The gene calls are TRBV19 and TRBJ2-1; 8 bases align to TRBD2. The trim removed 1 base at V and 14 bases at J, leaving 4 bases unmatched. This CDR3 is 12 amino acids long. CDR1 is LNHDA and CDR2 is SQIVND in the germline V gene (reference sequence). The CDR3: CASSIATGGEFF. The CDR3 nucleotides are TGTGCCAGTAGTATAGCCACGGGGGGGGAGTTCTTC.

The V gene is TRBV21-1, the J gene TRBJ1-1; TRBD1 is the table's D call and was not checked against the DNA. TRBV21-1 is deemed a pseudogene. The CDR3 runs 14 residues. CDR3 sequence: CASSKGADNTEAFF. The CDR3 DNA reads TGTGCCAGCAGCAAAGGGGCAGATAACACTGAAGCTTTCTTT.

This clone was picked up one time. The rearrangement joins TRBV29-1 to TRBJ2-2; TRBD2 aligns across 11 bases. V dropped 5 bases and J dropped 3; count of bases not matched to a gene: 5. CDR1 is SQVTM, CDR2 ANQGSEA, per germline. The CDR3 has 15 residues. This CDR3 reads CSVKSSGGDTGELFF. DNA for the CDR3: TGCAGCGTTAAAAGTAGCGGGGGGGACACCGGGGAGCTGTTTTTT.

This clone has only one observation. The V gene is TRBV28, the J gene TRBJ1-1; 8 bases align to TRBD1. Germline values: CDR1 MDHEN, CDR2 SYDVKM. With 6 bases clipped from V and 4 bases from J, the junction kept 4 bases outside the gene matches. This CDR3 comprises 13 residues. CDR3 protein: CASRSDRVTEAFF. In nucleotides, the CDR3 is TGTGCCAGCAGATCGGACAGGGTCACTGAAGCTTTCTTT.

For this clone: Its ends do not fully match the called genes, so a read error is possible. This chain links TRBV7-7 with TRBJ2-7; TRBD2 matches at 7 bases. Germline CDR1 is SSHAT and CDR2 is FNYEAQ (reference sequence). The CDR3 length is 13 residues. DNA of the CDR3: TGTGCTAGCAGCCCCCAGGAGCGGGGAGAGCAGTACTTC. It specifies CASSPQERGEQYF.

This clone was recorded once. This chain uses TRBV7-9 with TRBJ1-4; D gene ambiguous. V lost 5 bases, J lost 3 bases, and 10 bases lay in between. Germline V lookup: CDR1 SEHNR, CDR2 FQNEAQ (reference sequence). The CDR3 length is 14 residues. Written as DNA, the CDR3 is TGTGCCAGCAGCCCCCCCCCTGCTAATGAAAAACTGTTTTTT. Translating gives CASSPPPANEKLFF.

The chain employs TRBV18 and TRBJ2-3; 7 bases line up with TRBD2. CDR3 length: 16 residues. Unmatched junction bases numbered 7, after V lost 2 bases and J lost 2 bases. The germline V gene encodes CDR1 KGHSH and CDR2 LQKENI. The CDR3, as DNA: TGTGCCAGCTCACCAAACTTACTAGCGTTCACAGATACGCAGTATTTT. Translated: CASSPNLLAFTDTQYF.

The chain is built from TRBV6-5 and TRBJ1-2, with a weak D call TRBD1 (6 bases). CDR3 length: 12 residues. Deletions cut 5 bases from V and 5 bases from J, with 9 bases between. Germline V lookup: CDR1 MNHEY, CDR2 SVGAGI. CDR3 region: CASSLRGYGYTF. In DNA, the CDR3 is TGTGCCAGCAGTCTAAGGGGGTATGGCTACACCTTC.

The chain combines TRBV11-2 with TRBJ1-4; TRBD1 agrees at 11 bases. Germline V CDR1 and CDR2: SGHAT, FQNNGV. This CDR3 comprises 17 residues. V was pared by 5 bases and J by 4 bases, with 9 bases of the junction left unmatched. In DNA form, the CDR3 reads TGTGCCAGCAGCCCCCAGGGACAGGGGGAGAATAATGAAAAACTGTTTTTT. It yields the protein CASSPQGQGENNEKLFF.

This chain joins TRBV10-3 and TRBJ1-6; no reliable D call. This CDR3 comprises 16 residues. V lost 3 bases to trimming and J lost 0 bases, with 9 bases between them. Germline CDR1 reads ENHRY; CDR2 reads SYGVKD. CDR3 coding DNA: TGTGCCATCAGTGAACAAGTAAGCTCCTATAATTCACCCCTCCACTTT. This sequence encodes CAISEQVSSYNSPLHF.

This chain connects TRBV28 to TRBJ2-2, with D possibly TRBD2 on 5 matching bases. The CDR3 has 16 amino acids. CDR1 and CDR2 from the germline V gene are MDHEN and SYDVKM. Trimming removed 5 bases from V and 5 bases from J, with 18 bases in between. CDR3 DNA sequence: TGTGCCAGCAGTCCACACCCAATCAAGCGGACCGGGGAGCTGTTTTTT. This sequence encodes CASSPHPIKRTGELFF.

DNA of the CDR3: TGCGCCAGCAGCATCGGACAGACCACTAGCACAGATACGCAGTATTTT. Amino acids: CASSIGQTTSTDTQYF. J is TRBJ2-3 and V is TRBV5-1; the D gene is possibly TRBD1 (6 bases). The CDR3 covers 16 residues. The germline V gene has CDR1 SGHRS and CDR2 YFSETQ. V lost 4 bases, J lost 0 bases, and 15 bases lay in between.

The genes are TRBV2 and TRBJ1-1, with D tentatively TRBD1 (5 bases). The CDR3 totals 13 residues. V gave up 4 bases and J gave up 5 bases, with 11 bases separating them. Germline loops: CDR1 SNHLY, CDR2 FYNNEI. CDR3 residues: CASSVGEGTEAFF. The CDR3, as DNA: TGTGCCAGCAGTGTAGGGGAGGGTACTGAAGCTTTCTTT.

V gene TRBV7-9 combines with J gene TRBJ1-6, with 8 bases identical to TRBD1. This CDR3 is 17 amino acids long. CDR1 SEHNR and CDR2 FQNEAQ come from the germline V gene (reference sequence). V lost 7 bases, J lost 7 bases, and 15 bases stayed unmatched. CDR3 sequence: CASTLIPLDRANSPLHF. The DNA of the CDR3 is TGTGCCAGCACCCTAATCCCCCTGGACAGGGCAAATTCACCCCTCCACTTT. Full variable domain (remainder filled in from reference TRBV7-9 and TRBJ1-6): DTGVSQNPRHKITKRGQNVTFRCDPISEHNRLYWYRQTLGQGPEFLTYFQNEAQLEKSRLLSDRFSAERPKGSFSTLEIQRTEQGDSAMYLCASTLIPLDRANSPLHFGNGTRLTVT.

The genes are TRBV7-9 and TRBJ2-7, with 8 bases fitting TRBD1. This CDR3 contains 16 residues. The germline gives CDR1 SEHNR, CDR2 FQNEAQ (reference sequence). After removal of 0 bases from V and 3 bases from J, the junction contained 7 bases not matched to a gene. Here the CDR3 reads CASSLASWDRSYEQYF. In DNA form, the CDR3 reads TGTGCCAGCAGCTTAGCGTCTTGGGACAGGAGCTACGAGCAGTACTTC.

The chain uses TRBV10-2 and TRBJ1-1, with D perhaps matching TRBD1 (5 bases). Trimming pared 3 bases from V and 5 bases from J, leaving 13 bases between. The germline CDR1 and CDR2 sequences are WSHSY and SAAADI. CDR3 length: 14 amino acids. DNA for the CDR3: TGCGCCAGCAGTGAAAGTCCAGGGATAACTGAAGCTTTCTTT. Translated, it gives CASSESPGITEAFF.

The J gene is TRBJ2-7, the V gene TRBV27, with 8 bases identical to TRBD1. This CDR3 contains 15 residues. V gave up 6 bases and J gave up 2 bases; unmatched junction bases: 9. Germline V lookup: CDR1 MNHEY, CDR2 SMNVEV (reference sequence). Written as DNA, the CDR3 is TGTGCCAGCAGACGGGGGACAGGCGATACCTACGAGCAGTACTTC. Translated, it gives CASRRGTGDTYEQYF.

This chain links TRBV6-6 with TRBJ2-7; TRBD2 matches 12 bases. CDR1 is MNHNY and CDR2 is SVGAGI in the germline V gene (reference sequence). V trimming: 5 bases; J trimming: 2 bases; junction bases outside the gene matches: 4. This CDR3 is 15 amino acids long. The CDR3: CASSTSGRTTYEQYF. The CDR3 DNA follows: TGTGCCAGCAGTACTAGCGGGAGGACGACCTACGAGCAGTACTTC.

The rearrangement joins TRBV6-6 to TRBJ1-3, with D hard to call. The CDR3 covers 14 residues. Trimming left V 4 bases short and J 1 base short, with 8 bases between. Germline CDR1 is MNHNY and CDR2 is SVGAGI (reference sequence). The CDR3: CASSSPTSGNTIYF. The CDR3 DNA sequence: TGTGCCAGCAGTTCCCCTACTTCTGGAAACACCATATATTTT.